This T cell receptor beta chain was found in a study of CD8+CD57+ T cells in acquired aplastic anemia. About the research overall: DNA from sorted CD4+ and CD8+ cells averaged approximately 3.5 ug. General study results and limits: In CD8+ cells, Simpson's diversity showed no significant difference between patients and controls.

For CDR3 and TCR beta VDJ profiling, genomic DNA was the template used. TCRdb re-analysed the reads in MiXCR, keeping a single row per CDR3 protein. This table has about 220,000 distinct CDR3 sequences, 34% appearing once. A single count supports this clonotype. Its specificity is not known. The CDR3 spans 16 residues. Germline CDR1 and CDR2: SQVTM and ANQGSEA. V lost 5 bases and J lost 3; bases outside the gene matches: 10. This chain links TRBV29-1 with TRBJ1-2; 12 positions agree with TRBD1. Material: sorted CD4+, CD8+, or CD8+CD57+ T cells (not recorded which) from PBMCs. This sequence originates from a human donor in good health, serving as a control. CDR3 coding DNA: TGCAGCGTTTTTAACACCGGGACAGGGGGCGACTATGGCTACACCTTC. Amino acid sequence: CSVFNTGTGGDYGYTF.